This is a list of T cell receptor beta chains from one sample in a study of shared clonotypes between healthy human individuals. Produced via immunoSEQ multiplex PCR; TCRdb's table is partial and in-frame only. Here the sample spans 800,000 or so clones, 90% to 98% being singletons. Sequencing input: naive CD8+ T cells sorted from blood. Source of these receptors: a man aged 25 to 40 in good health. Each CDR3 is given with its conserved first and last residue. The order of the fields is J gene, clone size, D gene, V gene, CDR3 protein, CDR3 DNA. The D gene is left open where the match is weak. Clone size is not always given. Where it is, it says once, few, many or a class for expanded clones.

J: TRBJ2-1
size: .
D: TRBD1
V: TRBV29-1
CDR3: CSVDNPGQGIYNEQFF
DNA: TGCAGCGTTGATAACCCGGGACAGGGGATTTACAATGAGCAGTTCTTC

J: TRBJ2-3
size: .
D: .
V: TRBV2
CDR3: CASSRGTTSTDTQYF
DNA: TGTGCCAGCAGTAGGGGGACTACAAGCACAGATACGCAGTATTTT

J: TRBJ2-3
size: .
D: TRBD2
V: TRBV7-9
CDR3: CASSSRLAPDTQYF
DNA: TGTGCCAGCAGCTCCAGACTAGCCCCAGATACGCAGTATTTT

J: TRBJ2-2
size: .
D: .
V: TRBV29-1
CDR3: CSVYREGDTGELFF
DNA: TGCAGCGTTTACCGAGAGGGGGACACCGGGGAGCTGTTTTTT

J: TRBJ2-7
size: .
D: .
V: TRBV4-3
CDR3: CASSQGPQGVNDEQYF
DNA: TGCGCCAGCAGCCAGGGGCCCCAGGGCGTTAATGACGAGCAGTACTTC

J: TRBJ1-1
size: .
D: .
V: TRBV4-1
CDR3: CASSQAPGGGWGETEAFF
DNA: TGCGCCAGCAGCCAAGCCCCGGGTGGAGGTTGGGGAGAGACTGAAGCTTTCTTT

J: TRBJ1-1
size: .
D: .
V: TRBV11-2
CDR3: CASSSGQNTEAFF
DNA: TGTGCCAGCAGCTCCGGACAGAACACTGAAGCTTTCTTT

J: TRBJ2-7
size: .
D: .
V: TRBV27
CDR3: CASSLGTYYEQYF
DNA: TGTGCCAGCAGTTTAGGGACATACTACGAGCAGTACTTC

J: TRBJ2-1
size: .
D: .
V: TRBV4-1
CDR3: CASSQDRGTAIYNEQFF
DNA: TGCGCCAGCAGCCAAGATCGTGGGACGGCCATATACAATGAGCAGTTCTTC

J: TRBJ1-1
size: .
D: .
V: TRBV28
CDR3: CASSRRGGTEAFF
DNA: TGTGCCAGCAGCCGCAGGGGCGGCACTGAAGCTTTCTTT

J: TRBJ2-7
size: .
D: .
V: TRBV4-1
CDR3: CASSQDDGRSYEQYF
DNA: TGCGCCAGCAGCCAAGATGACGGGAGAAGCTACGAGCAGTACTTC

J: TRBJ2-3
size: .
D: .
V: TRBV29-1
CDR3: CSAGWADTQYF
DNA: TGCAGCGCCGGATGGGCAGATACGCAGTATTTT

J: TRBJ2-1
size: .
D: TRBD2
V: TRBV4-3
CDR3: CASSQDYQRGHNEQFF
DNA: TGCGCCAGCAGCCAAGATTACCAGCGGGGCCACAATGAGCAGTTCTTC

J: TRBJ2-7
size: .
D: .
V: TRBV14
CDR3: CASRGTGSYEQYF
DNA: TGTGCCAGCAGGGGGACGGGCTCCTACGAGCAGTACTTC

J: TRBJ2-7
size: .
D: .
V: TRBV11-2
CDR3: CASSLDFPDHYEQYF
DNA: TGTGCCAGCAGCTTAGATTTCCCGGACCATTACGAGCAGTACTTC

J: TRBJ2-3
size: .
D: TRBD2
V: TRBV6-1
CDR3: CASSLRQGGTDTQYF
DNA: TGTGCCAGCAGTCTTCGGCAGGGAGGGACAGATACGCAGTATTTT

J: TRBJ1-3
size: .
D: .
V: TRBV4-3
CDR3: CASSHQGPGNTIYF
DNA: TGCGCCAGCAGCCACCAGGGGCCTGGAAACACCATATATTTT

J: TRBJ2-1
size: .
D: .
V: TRBV25-1
CDR3: CASRGGPVSYNEQFF
DNA: TGTGCCAGCAGAGGAGGGCCCGTTTCCTACAATGAGCAGTTCTTC

J: TRBJ2-7
size: few
D: TRBD1
V: TRBV28
CDR3: CASSPWTGESYEQYF
DNA: TGTGCCAGCAGTCCTTGGACAGGGGAATCCTACGAGCAGTACTTC

J: TRBJ2-7
size: once
D: .
V: TRBV7-6
CDR3: CASSRETIYEQYF
DNA: TGTGCCAGCAGCCGGGAGACTATCTACGAGCAGTACTTC

J: TRBJ2-7
size: .
D: TRBD1
V: TRBV7-8
CDR3: CASSVGQGVSYEQYF
DNA: TGTGCCAGCAGCGTTGGACAGGGCGTATCCTACGAGCAGTACTTC

J: TRBJ2-1
size: .
D: .
V: TRBV9
CDR3: CASSVGRGSSYNEQFF
DNA: TGTGCCAGCAGCGTAGGTCGCGGAAGCTCCTACAATGAGCAGTTCTTC

J: TRBJ1-2
size: .
D: TRBD1
V: TRBV9
CDR3: CASSGTGEHYGYTF
DNA: TGTGCCAGCAGCGGGACAGGGGAACACTATGGCTACACCTTC

J: TRBJ2-3
size: few
D: .
V: TRBV5-1
CDR3: CASSFIQGSSTDTQYF
DNA: TGCGCCAGCAGCTTCATCCAGGGGTCGAGCACAGATACGCAGTATTTT

J: TRBJ2-7
size: .
D: TRBD2
V: TRBV5-8
CDR3: CASSGRTSGTSYEQYF
DNA: TGTGCCAGCAGCGGCCGAACTAGCGGGACCTCCTACGAGCAGTACTTC

J: TRBJ2-1
size: .
D: TRBD1
V: TRBV30
CDR3: CAWGETGEQFF
DNA: TGTGCCTGGGGGGAGACAGGGGAGCAGTTCTTC

J: TRBJ2-2
size: .
D: .
V: TRBV9
CDR3: CASSVEWNTGELFF
DNA: TGTGCCAGCAGCGTAGAGTGGAACACCGGGGAGCTGTTTTTT

J: TRBJ1-2
size: .
D: .
V: TRBV10-3
CDR3: CAITDRRFGYTF
DNA: TGTGCCATCACCGACAGACGATTTGGCTACACCTTC

J: TRBJ2-5
size: once
D: .
V: TRBV28
CDR3: CASSWGEDSETQYF
DNA: TGTGCCAGCAGTTGGGGGGAGGACTCAGAGACCCAGTACTTC

J: TRBJ2-5
size: .
D: .
V: TRBV7-9
CDR3: CASSLAQGYETQYF
DNA: TGTGCCAGCAGCTTAGCCCAGGGGTACGAGACCCAGTACTTC

J: TRBJ1-1
size: .
D: .
V: TRBV7-9
CDR3: CASSLSTGTGEAFF
DNA: TGTGCCAGCAGCTTATCCACGGGAACAGGTGAAGCTTTCTTT

J: TRBJ2-5
size: .
D: .
V: TRBV7-9
CDR3: CASSFLGETQYF
DNA: TGTGCCAGCAGCTTTTTGGGAGAGACCCAGTACTTC

J: TRBJ1-3
size: .
D: .
V: TRBV7-9
CDR3: CASSSDTIYF
DNA: TGTGCCAGCAGCTCGGACACCATATATTTT

J: TRBJ1-5
size: .
D: .
V: TRBV29-1
CDR3: CSVEDRGPSNQPQHF
DNA: TGCAGCGTTGAAGATCGGGGGCCTAGCAATCAGCCCCAGCATTTT

J: TRBJ1-6
size: .
D: .
V: TRBV5-4
CDR3: CASSFVTDYNSPLHF
DNA: TGTGCCAGCAGCTTTGTAACAGACTATAATTCACCCCTCCACTTT

J: TRBJ2-2
size: .
D: .
V: TRBV28
CDR3: CASSFYVPVGINTGELFF
DNA: TGTGCCAGCAGTTTTTATGTGCCTGTAGGGATCAACACCGGGGAGCTGTTTTTT

J: TRBJ1-5
size: .
D: .
V: TRBV4-2
CDR3: CASSQDWRGNQPQHF
DNA: TGTGCCAGCAGCCAAGATTGGCGGGGCAATCAGCCCCAGCATTTT

J: TRBJ2-1
size: .
D: TRBD2
V: TRBV5-1
CDR3: CASTSDRSGKWSYNEQFF
DNA: TGCGCCAGCACCTCCGACCGTAGCGGGAAGTGGTCCTACAATGAGCAGTTCTTC

J: TRBJ2-7
size: .
D: .
V: TRBV7-2
CDR3: CASSPYMGYEQYF
DNA: TGTGCCAGCAGCCCCTATATGGGCTACGAGCAGTACTTC

J: TRBJ2-5
size: .
D: .
V: TRBV6-5
CDR3: CASSPHNEETQYF
DNA: TGTGCCAGCAGTCCCCACAATGAAGAGACCCAGTACTTC

J: TRBJ2-3
size: once
D: .
V: TRBV11-2
CDR3: CASSSLPDTQYF
DNA: TGTGCCAGCAGCTCGTTGCCAGATACGCAGTATTTT